This T cell receptor (beta chain) is drawn from a study of cytomegalovirus exposure and HLA in healthy donors. Across the whole study: Around 87 million unique TCRs, all from HLA-typed donors, were included in an early release of the data. Study findings and constraints: In vitro checks showed that three CMV-associated chains really do target CMV antigens.

The study ran its PCR with 60 Vbeta and 13 Jbeta primers. Libraries were prepared by immunoSEQ multiplex PCR; TCRdb keeps only in-frame clonotypes and omits some of them. The repertoire holds about 120,000 clones, under 90% seen once, with roughly 3.5% in the top ten. In regard to this clone: No antigen is known for it.

V lost 5 bases and J lost 6; bases outside the gene matches: 2. From germline, CDR1 is MNHEY and CDR2 SVGAGI. CDR3 size: 13 residues. This chain joins TRBV6-5 and TRBJ2-1; 9 positions match TRBD1. This sequence originates from a woman aged 40 to 55 in good health and CMV-seropositive. Source material: PBMCs. The CDR3 DNA sequence: TGTGCCAGCAGTCTGGACAGGGGCAATGAGCAGTTCTTC. Translated: CASSLDRGNEQFF.